This TCR beta chain originates from a study of CD8 T cells in Susac syndrome. An input of roughly 0.5 to 1 ug of RNA was subjected to reverse transcription using random hexamers. Amplification of TCR beta CDR3 spanned 54 Vbeta and 13 Jbeta via immunoSEQ multiplex PCR. One entry per CDR3 protein results from TCRdb running MiXCR on the immunoSEQ multiplex PCR reads. The sample has about 170,000 distinct CDR3 sequences, 80% to 95% seen once. A word on this clonotype: Its matching antigen is unknown.

V gave up 5 bases and J gave up 10 bases, with 20 bases separating them. CDR1 SGHAT and CDR2 FQNNGV come from the germline V gene. This CDR3 contains 14 residues. Study results and caveats: The authors acknowledged that the study's TCR sequencing and HLA analysis involved relatively few individuals.

CD8+ and CD4+ blood T cells underwent TCR beta sequencing. The chain employs TRBV11-2 and TRBJ1-1; TRBD1 might be the D (6 bases). The sample was CD4+ T cells from PBMCs. The sequence was obtained from a human donor with multiple sclerosis. The CDR3 DNA reads TGTGCCAGCAGCCTCGGAGAAGGAGGGGGGGGAGCTTTCTTT. Translated: CASSLGEGGGGAFF.